Described below is a single T cell receptor beta chain sequence and its context. The target antigen is unknown. Method: immunoSEQ multiplex PCR; TCRdb's copy keeps in-frame clones and lacks some. The table lists approximately 69,000 clones, roughly 80% of them singletons. This sample is drawn from a study of OX40 agonist ivuxolimab in advanced cancers. Broader study findings: More expanded clones were found, on average, in CD8+ than in CD4+ T cells.

Germline V CDR1 and CDR2: MNHEY, SMNVEV (reference sequence). Trimming took off 4 bases at V and 0 bases at J, with 10 bases between the two ends. The CDR3 contains 15 residues. Autoimmune disease history or systemic immunosuppression led to patient exclusion. The chain carries TRBV27 and TRBJ2-1; D is ambiguous. The source of this sequence is an adult with an advanced solid tumor such as melanoma, head and neck, liver or kidney cancer. The sequencing used CD4+ or CD8+ T cells sorted from blood, collected in a trial of the OX40 agonist ivuxolimab. Written as DNA, the CDR3 is TGTGCCAGCAGTTCAGCAACCGGCTCCTACAATGAGCAGTTCTTC. It codes for CASSSATGSYNEQFF.